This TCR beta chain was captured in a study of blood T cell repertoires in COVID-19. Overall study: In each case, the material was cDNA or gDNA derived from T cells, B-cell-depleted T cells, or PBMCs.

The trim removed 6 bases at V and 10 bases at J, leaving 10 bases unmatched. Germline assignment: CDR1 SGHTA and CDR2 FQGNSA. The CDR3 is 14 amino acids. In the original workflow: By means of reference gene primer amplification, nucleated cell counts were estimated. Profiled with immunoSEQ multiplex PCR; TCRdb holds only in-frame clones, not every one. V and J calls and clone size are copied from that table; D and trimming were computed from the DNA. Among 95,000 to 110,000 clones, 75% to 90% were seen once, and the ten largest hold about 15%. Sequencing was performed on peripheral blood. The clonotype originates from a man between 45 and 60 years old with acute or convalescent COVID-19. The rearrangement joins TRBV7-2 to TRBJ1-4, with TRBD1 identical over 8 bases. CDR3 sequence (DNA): TGTGCCAGCAGGGCAGGGGGCGAACGCGGAAAACTGTTTTTT. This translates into CASRAGGERGKLFF.